This T cell receptor beta chain derives from a study of blood T cell repertoires in COVID-19. This clone appeared a single time. Sequencing used immunoSEQ multiplex PCR; TCRdb keeps in-frame clones, though not all of them. Of about 150,000 clones in the sample, approximately 83% were seen once. The source is a woman aged 80 or older with acute or convalescent COVID-19. Specimen: peripheral blood.

DNA of the CDR3: TGTGCCACGCGACCTGGACAGCTATCCTATGGCTACACCTTC. It yields the protein CATRPGQLSYGYTF. The chain joins TRBV6-5 to TRBJ1-2, with D possibly matching TRBD1 (6 bases). CDR3 length: 14 amino acids. Germline-derived CDR1 and CDR2 are MNHEY and SVGAGI. Deletions cut 10 bases from V and 4 bases from J, with 19 bases between.